This T cell receptor beta chain was recovered during a study of blood T cell repertoires in COVID-19. About the study: Researchers got acute and convalescent COVID-19 samples from the United States, Italy and Spain. From T cells, B-cell-depleted T cells, or PBMCs came the material, which was cDNA or gDNA.

The V and J ends lost 2 bases and 11 bases, in that order; junction bases with no gene match: 6. Germline lookup yields CDR1 PRHDT and CDR2 FYEKMQ (reference sequence). The CDR3 totals 14 residues. Original data processing: Amplifying reference gene primers gave estimates of nucleated cell counts. TCRdb keeps only in-frame clones here, not all; method: immunoSEQ multiplex PCR. Clone size and the V and J calls come from that table; the DNA yielded D and trimming. This repertoire shows 100,000 to 130,000 clones, around nine tenths found once; its top ten account for 1% to 1.5%. This sequence originates from a woman aged 25 to 39 with acute or convalescent COVID-19. J is TRBJ1-6 and V is TRBV13; 7 bases line up with TRBD1. What was sequenced was peripheral blood. The CDR3, as DNA: TGTGCCAGCAGCTTAAGACAGGACAGGACACCCCTCCACTTT. This translates into CASSLRQDRTPLHF.